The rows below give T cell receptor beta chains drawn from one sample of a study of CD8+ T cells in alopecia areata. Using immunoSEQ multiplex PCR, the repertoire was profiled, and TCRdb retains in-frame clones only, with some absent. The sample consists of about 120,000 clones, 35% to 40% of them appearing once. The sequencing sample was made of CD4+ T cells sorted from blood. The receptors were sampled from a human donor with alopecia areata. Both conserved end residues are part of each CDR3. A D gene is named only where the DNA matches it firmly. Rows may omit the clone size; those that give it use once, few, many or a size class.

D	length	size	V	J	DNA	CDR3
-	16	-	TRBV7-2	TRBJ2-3	TGTGCCAGCAGCCTCTCCTTCGCTCCGTTGGCAGATACGCAGTATTTT	CASSLSFAPLADTQYF
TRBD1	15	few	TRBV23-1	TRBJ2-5	TGCGCCAGCGATAGAACAGGGGGCCGTCAAGAGACCCAGTACTTC	CASDRTGGRQETQYF
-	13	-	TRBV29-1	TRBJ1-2	TGCAGCGTGAGGGGGGTAGGGGTCTATGGCTACACCTTC	CSVRGVGVYGYTF
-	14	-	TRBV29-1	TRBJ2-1	TGCAGCGTTCATCAGGGGTCACGTTACAATGAGCAGTTCTTC	CSVHQGSRYNEQFF
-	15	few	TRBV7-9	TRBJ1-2	TGTGCCAGCAGCTTAGCTTCCACAGGGAACTATGGCTACACCTTC	CASSLASTGNYGYTF
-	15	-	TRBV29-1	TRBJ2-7	TGCAGCGTTGAAGGGCGGTCCGGGAGTTTCTACGAGCAGTACTTC	CSVEGRSGSFYEQYF
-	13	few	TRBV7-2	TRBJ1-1	TGTGCCAGCAGCTTCAACGGGGCGGCTGAAGCTTTCTTT	CASSFNGAAEAFF
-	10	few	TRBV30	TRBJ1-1	TGTGCCTGGAGTCGGCTTGAAGCTTTCTTT	CAWSRLEAFF
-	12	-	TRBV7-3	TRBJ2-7	TGTGCCAGCAGCTCCTATACGGGGGAGCAGTACTTC	CASSSYTGEQYF
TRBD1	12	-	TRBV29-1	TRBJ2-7	TGCAGCGTCGGGACAGGCACCTACGAGCAGTACTTC	CSVGTGTYEQYF
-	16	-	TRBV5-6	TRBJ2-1	TGTGCCAGCACCGAAGATCCTACGAGCTCCTACAATGAGCAGTTCTTC	CASTEDPTSSYNEQFF
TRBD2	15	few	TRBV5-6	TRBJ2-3	TGTGCCAGCAGCCCTGGCCCTAGCGGGAGTGATACGCAGTATTTT	CASSPGPSGSDTQYF
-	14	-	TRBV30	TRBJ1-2	TGTGCCTGGAGCGACCCGGGGAGACCCTATGGCTACACCTTC	CAWSDPGRPYGYTF
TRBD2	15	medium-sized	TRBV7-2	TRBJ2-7	TGTGCCAGCAGCCGAACCGGGACTAGCATCGGCGAGCAGTACTTC	CASSRTGTSIGEQYF
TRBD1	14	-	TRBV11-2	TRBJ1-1	TGTGCCAGCAGCTTAGTTGGACAGGGGTTTGCAGCTTTCTTT	CASSLVGQGFAAFF
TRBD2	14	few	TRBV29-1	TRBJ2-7	TGCAGCGTCAGGACTAGCGGGAGGGGGTACGAGCAGTACTTC	CSVRTSGRGYEQYF
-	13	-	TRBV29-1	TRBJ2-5	TGCAGCGTAGGAGGGGGCTCGCAAGAGACCCAGTACTTC	CSVGGGSQETQYF
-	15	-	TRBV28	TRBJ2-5	TGTGCCAGCAGCCCGGGAGTCCCGAGAGCGGAGACCCAGTACTTC	CASSPGVPRAETQYF
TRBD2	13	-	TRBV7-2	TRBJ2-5	TGTGCCAGCAGCTTAGCTGCGGGGGTGGCCCAGTACTTC	CASSLAAGVAQYF
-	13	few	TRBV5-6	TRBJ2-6	TGTGCCAGCAGCTTGAGAGGGCCCAACGTCCTGACTTTC	CASSLRGPNVLTF
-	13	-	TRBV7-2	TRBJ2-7	TGTGCCAGCAGCGTCGAGTATAGGGACGAGCAGTACTTC	CASSVEYRDEQYF
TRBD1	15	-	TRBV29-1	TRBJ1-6	TGCAGCGTTCCCCGGACAGGGAGCTATAATTCACCCCTCCACTTT	CSVPRTGSYNSPLHF
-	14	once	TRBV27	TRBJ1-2	TGTGCCAGCAGTTTCATATTCGGAAACTATGGCTACACCTTC	CASSFIFGNYGYTF
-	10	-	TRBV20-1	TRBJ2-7	TGCAGTGCCCACGCCTACGAGCAGTACTTC	CSAHAYEQYF
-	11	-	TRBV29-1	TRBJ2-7	TGCAGCGTTGGACAGTTGTACGAGCAGTACTTC	CSVGQLYEQYF
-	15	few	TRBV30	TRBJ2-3	TGTGCCTGGAGCCACTGGAGGGGGAGCACAGATACGCAGTATTTT	CAWSHWRGSTDTQYF
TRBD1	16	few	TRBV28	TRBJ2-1	TGTGCCAGCAGTTTACCGGGACAGGGCGTCCAAAATGAGCAGTTCTTC	CASSLPGQGVQNEQFF
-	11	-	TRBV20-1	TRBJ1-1	TGCAGTGCTAGAGCCACCACTGAAGCTTTCTTT	CSARATTEAFF
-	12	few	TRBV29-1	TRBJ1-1	TGCAGCGGGGGGACGGGGAACACTGAAGCTTTCTTT	CSGGTGNTEAFF
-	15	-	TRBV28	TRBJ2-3	TGTGCCAGCACCCGTCCGGGAGAGGAAACAGATACGCAGTATTTT	CASTRPGEETDTQYF
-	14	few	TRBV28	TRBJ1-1	TGTGCCAGCAGTTCGATGTACAGGAACACTGAAGCTTTCTTT	CASSSMYRNTEAFF
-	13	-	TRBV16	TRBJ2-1	TGTGCCAGCAGCCGAAACAGGGAGCTTTCAACGTTCTTC	CASSRNRELSTFF
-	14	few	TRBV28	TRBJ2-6	TGTGCCAGCAGCTGGGCGCTGGGGGCCAACGTCCTGACTTTC	CASSWALGANVLTF
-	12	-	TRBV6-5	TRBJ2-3	TGTGCCAGCAGTTTCGACACAGATACGCAGTATTTT	CASSFDTDTQYF
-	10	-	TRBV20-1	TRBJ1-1	TGCAGTGCGGGGGGCACTGAAGCTTTCTTT	CSAGGTEAFF
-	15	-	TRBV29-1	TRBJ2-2	TGCAGCGTCCGAACACAGGGAGCGAACACCGGGGAGCTGTTTTTT	CSVRTQGANTGELFF
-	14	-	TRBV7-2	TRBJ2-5	TGTGCCAGCAGCTCATTCGCCTTAGGGGAGACCCAGTACTTC	CASSSFALGETQYF